The 2 T cell receptor beta chains reported below all come from one sample, sequenced in a study of blood T cell repertoires in COVID-19. Repertoires were generated with immunoSEQ multiplex PCR, while TCRdb's copy carries only in-frame clones and drops some. Here the sample spans tens of thousands of clones, about 81% being singletons. Sequenced input: peripheral blood. The receptors derive from a human donor in a cohort sampled during active COVID-19.

The CDR3 loop is CASSLDPQEIEQYF. For the CDR3, the DNA is TGTGCCAGCAGCTTAGATCCCCAGGAAATTGAGCAGTACTTC. The V gene is TRBV7-2, the J gene TRBJ2-7; no definite D call. V was shortened by 1 base and J by 7 bases, with 14 bases between the two germline ends. CDR1 is SGHTA and CDR2 is FQGNSA in the germline V gene. CDR3 length: 14 residues.

This chain joins TRBV2 and TRBJ1-1; 11 positions agree with TRBD1. Germline CDR1 is SNHLY and CDR2 is FYNNEI. This CDR3 is 15 amino acids long. V was clipped by 5 bases and J by 2 bases; unmatched bases: 4. For the CDR3, the DNA is TGTGCCAGCAGTCCTAGGACAGGGGGCAACACTGAAGCTTTCTTT. Its protein is CASSPRTGGNTEAFF. The full variable domain, with the rest looked up from reference TRBV2 and TRBJ1-1, is EPEVTQTPSHQVTQMGQEVILRCVPISNHLYFYWYRQILGQKVEFLVSFYNNEISEKSEIFDDQFSVERPDGSNFTLKIRSTKLEDSAMYFCASSPRTGGNTEAFFGQGTRLTVV.